The 5 T cell receptor beta chains below all came from one sample that was sequenced in a study of blood T cell repertoires in COVID-19. The table came from immunoSEQ multiplex PCR; TCRdb's copy has only in-frame clones and leaves some out. Of approximately 140,000 clones detected, approximately 84% appear once; the ten largest clones hold approximately 17%. The specimen sequenced was peripheral blood. Source of these receptors: a woman of 80 years or more with acute or convalescent COVID-19.

The chain couples TRBV5-8 to TRBJ2-2, with TRBD1 matching over 9 bases. The length of the CDR3 is 17 residues. Germline CDR1 is SGHTS and CDR2 is YDEGEE. The V and J ends lost 0 bases and 4 bases, in that order; junction bases with no gene match: 7. CDR3 region: CASSLDGGQGGTGELFF. CDR3 nucleotide sequence: TGTGCCAGCAGCTTGGACGGGGGACAGGGAGGCACCGGGGAGCTGTTTTTT. The full variable domain, in which reference TRBV5-8 and TRBJ2-2 provide the parts outside the CDR3, is EAGVTQSPTHLIKTRGQQATLRCSPISGHTSVYWYQQALGLGLQFLLWYDEGEERNRGNFPPRFSGRQFPNYSSELNVNALELEDSALYLCASSLDGGQGGTGELFFGEGSRLTVL.

The V and J genes are TRBV4-3 and TRBJ2-6; D is unresolved. This CDR3 spans 17 amino acids. V was pared by 1 base and J by 0 bases, with 10 bases between. Germline CDR1 is LGHNA and CDR2 is YSLEER. The CDR3 spells CASSQAPVSSGANVLTF. The CDR3 DNA sequence: TGCGCCAGCAGCCAAGCCCCGGTTTCCTCTGGGGCCAACGTCCTGACTTTC.

The chain is built from TRBV7-2 and TRBJ2-5; 8 bases match TRBD1. The germline gives CDR1 SGHTA, CDR2 FQGNSA. CDR3 size: 15 residues. Unmatched junction bases numbered 10, after V lost 5 bases and J lost 5 bases. CDR3 sequence (DNA): TGTGCCAGCAGCCCGTCGACAGGGGCAGTGGAGACCCAGTACTTC. Protein sequence: CASSPSTGAVETQYF.

This clone has just one count. The rearrangement joins TRBV12-3 or TRBV12-4 to TRBJ1-1, with 8 bases identical to TRBD1. This CDR3 is 13 amino acids long. V shed 3 bases, J shed 4 bases, and the junction held 1 base outside the gene matches. CDR3 sequence: CASSFTGGTEAFF. The CDR3 DNA reads as TGTGCCAGCAGTTTTACAGGGGGCACTGAAGCTTTCTTT.

This clone was counted a few times. The CDR3 sequence is CASSQVAGGYTF. CDR3 nucleotides: TGTGCCAGCAGCCAAGTTGCCGGGGGCTACACCTTC. This rearrangement joins TRBV4-2 to TRBJ1-2; D not certain. The V gene's germline CDR1 is LGHNA and CDR2 YNFKEQ. The CDR3 has 12 amino acids. Trimming pared 1 base from V and 8 bases from J, leaving 8 bases between.